This T cell receptor (beta chain) was recorded in a study of T cell responses to AZD1222 COVID-19 vaccine. At the level of the study: Samples with a second dose at about 4 or about 12 weeks were pooled together.

Study-wide results and caveats: When two AZD1222 doses had been given, Spike-specific TCR breadth and depth rose.

This CDR3 is built from 16 residues. Germline CDR1 is SGHVS and CDR2 is FNYEAQ. Trimming shortened V by 3 bases and J by 5 bases, and 17 bases separated the two germline ends. Method: immunoSEQ multiplex PCR; TCRdb's copy keeps in-frame clones and lacks some. This sample has 140,000 to 150,000 clones, with about 90% found just once. For this clone: The antigen is unknown.

The chain recombines TRBV7-6 with TRBJ2-1; a possible D gene is TRBD1 (6 bases). The sequencing used peripheral blood, collected on day 0 of AZD1222 vaccination. This sequence was found in an adult in good health. The CDR3 DNA sequence: TGTGCCAGCAGCTTGGAAGGACAGACCTTCAACAATGAGCAGTTCTTC. Translation: CASSLEGQTFNNEQFF.